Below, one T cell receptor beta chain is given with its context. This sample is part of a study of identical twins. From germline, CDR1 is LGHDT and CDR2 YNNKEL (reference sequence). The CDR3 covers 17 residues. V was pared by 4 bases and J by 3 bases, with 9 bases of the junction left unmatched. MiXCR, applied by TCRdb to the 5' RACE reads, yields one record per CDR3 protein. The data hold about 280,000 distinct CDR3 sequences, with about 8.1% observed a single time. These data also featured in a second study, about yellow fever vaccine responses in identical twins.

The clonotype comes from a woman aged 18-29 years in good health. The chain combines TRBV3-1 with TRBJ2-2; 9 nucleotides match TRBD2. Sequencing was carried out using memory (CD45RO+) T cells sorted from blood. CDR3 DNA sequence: TGTGCCAGCAGCCCGCGTTCCGGGACTAGCTACACCGGGGAGCTGTTTTTT. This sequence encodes CASSPRSGTSYTGELFF. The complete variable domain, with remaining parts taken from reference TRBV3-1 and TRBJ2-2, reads DTAVSQTPKYLVTQMGNDKSIKCEQNLGHDTMYWYKQDSKKFLKIMFSYNNKELIINETVPNRFSPKSPDKAHLNLHINSLELGDSAVYFCASSPRSGTSYTGELFFGEGSRLTVL.